This TCR beta chain was profiled in a study of cytomegalovirus exposure and HLA in healthy donors. Broader study findings: Owing to their indistinguishability, certain V segments, notably TRBV6-2 and TRBV6-3, were excluded. The CMV antigen specificity of a few CMV-associated chains was confirmed through in vitro analysis. Follow-up analysis later connected one missense variant in DCLRE1C with trimming of TCR beta V- and J-genes. A later analysis, which compared TCR beta chains of equal frequency, found the HLA-associated ones more clonally expanded.

Germline values: CDR1 SGHTA, CDR2 FQGTGA. CDR3 length equals 16 residues. V shed 5 bases and J 5 bases; nucleotides not matched to a gene: 12. Concerning this clone: Its antigen is still unknown.

PCR used 60 Vbeta primers and 13 Jbeta primers. Produced via immunoSEQ multiplex PCR; TCRdb's table is partial and in-frame only. The sample consists of just under 70,000 clones, approximately 75% of them appearing once. The clonotype comes from a human donor in good health. The rearrangement joins TRBV7-3 to TRBJ2-1; 7 nucleotides agree with TRBD2. The sample was PBMCs. The CDR3, as DNA: TGTGCCAGCAGCCCCGAATTGGGGGGGACCCACAATGAGCAGTTCTTC. This codes for CASSPELGGTHNEQFF.